What follows describes a single T cell receptor beta chain. This CDR3 spans 14 amino acids. The data stem from a study of T cell responses to AZD1222 COVID-19 vaccine. Libraries were prepared by immunoSEQ multiplex PCR; TCRdb keeps only in-frame clonotypes and omits some of them. The sample lists 80,000 to 100,000 clones, roughly 88% seen once, with around 5.8% in the top ten. The sequencing used peripheral blood, collected on day 0 of AZD1222 vaccination. The receptor was derived from an adult in good health. The chain has TRBV1 and TRBJ2-7; the table's D call, TRBD1, has no DNA check behind it. TRBV1 is shown as a pseudogene. In DNA form, the CDR3 reads TGCACCAGCAGCCCCGGGACAGGGCCCTACGAGCAGTACTTC. Its protein product is CTSSPGTGPYEQYF.